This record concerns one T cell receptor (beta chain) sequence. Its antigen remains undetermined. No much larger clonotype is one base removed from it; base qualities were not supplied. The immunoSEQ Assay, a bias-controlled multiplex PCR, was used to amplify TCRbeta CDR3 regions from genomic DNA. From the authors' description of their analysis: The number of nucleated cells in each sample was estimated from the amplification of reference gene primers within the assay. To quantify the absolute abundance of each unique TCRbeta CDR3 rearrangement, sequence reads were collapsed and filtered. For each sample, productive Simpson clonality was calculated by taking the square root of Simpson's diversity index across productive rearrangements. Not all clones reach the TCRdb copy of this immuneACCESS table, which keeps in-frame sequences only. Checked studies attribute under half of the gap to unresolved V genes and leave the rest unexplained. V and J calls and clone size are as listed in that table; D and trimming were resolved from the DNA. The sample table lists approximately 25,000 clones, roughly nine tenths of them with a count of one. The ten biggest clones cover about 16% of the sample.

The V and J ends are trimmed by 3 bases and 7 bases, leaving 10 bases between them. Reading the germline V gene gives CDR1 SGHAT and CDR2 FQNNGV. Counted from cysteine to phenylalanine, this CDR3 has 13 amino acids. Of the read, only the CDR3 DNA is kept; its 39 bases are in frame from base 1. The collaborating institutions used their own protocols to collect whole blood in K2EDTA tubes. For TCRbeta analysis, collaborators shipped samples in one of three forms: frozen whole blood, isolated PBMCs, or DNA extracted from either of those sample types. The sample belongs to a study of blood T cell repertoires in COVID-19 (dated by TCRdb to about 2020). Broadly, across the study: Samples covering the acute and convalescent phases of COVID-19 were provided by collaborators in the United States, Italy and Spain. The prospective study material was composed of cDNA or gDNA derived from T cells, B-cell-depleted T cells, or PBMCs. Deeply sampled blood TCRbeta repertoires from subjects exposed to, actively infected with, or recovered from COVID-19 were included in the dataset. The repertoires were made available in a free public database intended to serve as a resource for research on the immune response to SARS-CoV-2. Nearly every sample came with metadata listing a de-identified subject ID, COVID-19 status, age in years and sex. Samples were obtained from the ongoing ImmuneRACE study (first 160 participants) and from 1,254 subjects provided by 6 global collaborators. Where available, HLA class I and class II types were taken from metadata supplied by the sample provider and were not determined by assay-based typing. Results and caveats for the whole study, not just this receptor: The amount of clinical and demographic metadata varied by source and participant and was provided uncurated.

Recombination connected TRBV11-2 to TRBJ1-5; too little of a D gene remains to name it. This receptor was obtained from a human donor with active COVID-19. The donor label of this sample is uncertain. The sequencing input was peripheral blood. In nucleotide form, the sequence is TGTGCCAGCAGCTTTTCGTCCAGACAGCCCCAGCATTTT. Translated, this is CASSFSSRQPQHF.